Given below is one TCR beta chain in context. The CDR3 has 16 amino acids. V lost 0 bases, J lost 5 bases, and 6 bases stayed unmatched. Germline-derived CDR1 and CDR2 are LGHNA and YSLEER. This sample is drawn from a study of shared T cell receptors in the human thymus. Using immunoSEQ multiplex PCR, the repertoire was profiled, and TCRdb retains in-frame clones only, with some absent. This sample yields hundreds of thousands of clones, of which more than 70% are seen a single time; approximately 0.0097% belongs to the top ten. This sample was shared with a second study, whose subject was human thymus T cells.

The chain employs TRBV4-3 and TRBJ2-1; TRBD2 aligns across 8 bases. Sequencing input: thymocytes. The sequence was collected from a boy in the first two years of life with a congenital heart defect. Written as DNA, the CDR3 is TGCGCCAGCAGCCAAGACATGGCGGGGGGCGACAATGAGCAGTTCTTC. As protein: CASSQDMAGGDNEQFF.